This is a list of T cell receptor beta chains from one sample in a study of radiation and T cells in renal cell carcinoma. The protocol was immunoSEQ multiplex PCR, while the TCRdb copy is restricted to in-frame clones and leaves out a portion. This table holds 140,000 to 150,000 clones, about 88% found once. This specimen was blood, taken from a patient whose treatment included radiotherapy and nephrectomy. The origin of the receptors is an older woman with renal cell carcinoma. Both conserved end residues are trimmed from each CDR3. Clone size is not always given. Where it is, it says once, few, many or a class for expanded clones.

v_call	j_call	clone_size	cdr3_aa
TRBV6-5	TRBJ1-4	NA	ASSYSQGPNEKLF
TRBV7-2	TRBJ2-2	once	ASSLGGFTGELF
TRBV9	TRBJ2-1	NA	ASSPRLAGILYNEQF
TRBV2	TRBJ2-3	NA	ASTVTSGGTDTQY
TRBV6-5	TRBJ1-2	NA	ARPTRYT
TRBV27	TRBJ1-2	NA	ASSPGQANYYGYT
TRBV5-1	TRBJ2-1	once	ASSQLAGQENEQF
TRBV7-8	TRBJ2-4	NA	ASSWRGLAGERAKNIQY
TRBV5-1	TRBJ1-6	NA	ASSLEPKGSNSPLH
TRBV29-1	TRBJ2-5	NA	SVKKETQY
TRBV11-2	TRBJ2-1	NA	ASSMGYNEQF
TRBV6-1	TRBJ1-5	NA	ASISQNSNQPQH
TRBV19	TRBJ1-1	NA	ASTSNTEAF
TRBV11-3	TRBJ2-5	NA	ASSYPGLGSETQY
TRBV7-9	TRBJ2-7	NA	ASSFKGGAAKTSYEQY
TRBV9	TRBJ2-7	NA	ASSPRVSSYEQY
TRBV9	TRBJ2-3	NA	ASSVGLLRSEDTQY
TRBV7-9	TRBJ1-5	NA	ASSYFAGTEKYQPQH
TRBV7-2	TRBJ2-2	NA	ASSSPSRRANTGELF
TRBV27	TRBJ2-5	NA	ASSSGQRKD
TRBV7-2	TRBJ1-5	NA	ASSYEGAVSNQPQH
TRBV30	TRBJ2-5	once	AWSGPGLAGRETQY
TRBV9	TRBJ1-1	NA	ASSPEDRWAEAF
TRBV27	TRBJ1-2	NA	ASGGTGGAANYGYT
TRBV15	TRBJ2-7	NA	ATSRGGAGSYEQY
TRBV7-3	TRBJ2-5	NA	ASSSGVRETQY
TRBV27	TRBJ1-1	NA	ASKTVYRGPGTF
TRBV7-2	TRBJ2-7	NA	ASTVPGGRYEQY
TRBV6-4	TRBJ2-3	NA	ASSEGDRATDTQY
TRBV5-4	TRBJ2-5	NA	ASSSSSGGQETQY
TRBV18	TRBJ2-5	NA	ASSPSGQREETQY
TRBV28	TRBJ1-2	few	ASSFETLRHGYT
TRBV7-9	TRBJ1-1	NA	ASSPNAREEAF
TRBV5-4	TRBJ2-1	NA	ASSPAGGQVYNEQF
TRBV5-1	TRBJ2-7	NA	ASRPDSYEQY
TRBV5-1	TRBJ2-7	NA	ASSLYPAGGSYEQY
TRBV2	TRBJ1-1	few	ASSERTNTEAF
TRBV18	TRBJ1-5	few	ASSRDRADNQPQH
TRBV11-3	TRBJ2-1	few	ASSSSRGLGVGDEQF
TRBV7-2	TRBJ2-7	NA	ASSLRARVDYEQY
TRBV28	TRBJ2-2	NA	ASSPPSLSNTGELF
TRBV19	TRBJ2-2	NA	ASNRVANTGELF
TRBV19	TRBJ1-1	NA	ASSIEGRGDTEAF
TRBV7-2	TRBJ1-1	few	ASSILRGAF